The TCR beta chain described here comes from a study of cytomegalovirus exposure and HLA in healthy donors. Overall study findings and caveats: Among donors in an Asian-associated ancestry cluster, a later analysis reportedly found fewer N-insertions than the roughly 650-donor mean. In a later analysis, TCR beta V- and J-gene trimming was associated with a missense DCLRE1C variant. It is likely that the observed cluster of highly shared sequence variants was a sequencing artifact. Most TCR sequences showed up rarely, but some public TCRs showed up in many donors.

Remarks on this clone: Its antigen is unidentified.

This PCR relied on a set of 60 Vbeta primers and 13 Jbeta primers. Clones were sequenced by immunoSEQ multiplex PCR, and TCRdb holds only the in-frame ones, with some missing. The table includes approximately 280,000 clones, approximately 90% detected once. Trimming at V came to 3 bases and at J to 7 bases, leaving 6 bases not matched to a gene. The CDR3 has 16 residues. The germline V gene encodes CDR1 SGHDN and CDR2 FVKESK. The sequencing input was PBMCs. V usage is TRBV14 and J usage is TRBJ2-2; 12 bases fit TRBD1. This TCR came from a woman between 18 and 29 years old in good health and CMV-seronegative. Written as DNA, the CDR3 is TGTGCCAGCAGCCAGGGGGACAGGGGGCTCAACGGGGAGCTGTTTTTT. It codes for CASSQGDRGLNGELFF.